The next 18 T cell receptor beta chains were all read from a single sample in a study of blood T cell repertoires in COVID-19. The assay was immunoSEQ multiplex PCR, and TCRdb's table has in-frame clones only and misses some. Of fewer than 350,000 clones in the sample, roughly 85% were seen once. The specimen was PBMCs or T cells enriched from blood (not recorded which). The receptors shown here come from a woman younger than 45 who had been exposed to COVID-19.

The chain recombines TRBV6-5 with TRBJ1-4; TRBD1 matches 8 bases. The CDR3 extends over 13 amino acids. Per the germline V gene, CDR1 is MNHEY and CDR2 is SVGAGI. The V and J ends lost 5 bases and 6 bases, in that order; junction bases with no gene match: 2. The CDR3 spells CASSKDRDEKLFF. The CDR3 DNA sequence: TGTGCCAGCAGTAAGGACAGGGATGAAAAACTGTTTTTT.

This rearrangement joins TRBV27 to TRBJ2-5; TRBD2 matches at 8 bases. This CDR3 has 14 residues. Germline trimming cut 6 bases from V and 2 bases from J; bases unmatched to any gene: 5. Per germline, CDR1 MNHEY and CDR2 SMNVEV (reference sequence). The CDR3 DNA sequence: TGTGCCAGCAGCCGGCGCGGGGGGCAAGAGACCCAGTACTTC. The encoded protein is CASSRRGGQETQYF.

This chain links TRBV30 with TRBJ2-3; D possibly corresponds to TRBD1 (6 bases). Per the germline V gene, CDR1 is GTSNPN and CDR2 is SVGIG (reference sequence). The V end lost 8 bases, the J end lost 4 bases, and 16 bases lay between the germline ends. The CDR3 covers 13 residues. The chain's CDR3 is CASLQGDADTQYF. The CDR3 DNA reads TGTGCCAGTTTACAGGGAGATGCAGATACGCAGTATTTT.

Only a few counts were recorded for this clone. The rearrangement links TRBV18 to TRBJ2-2; D unresolved. This CDR3 has 15 amino acids. The ends were cut back, 3 bases at V and 1 base at J, with 9 bases in the middle. Germline CDR1 KGHSH, CDR2 LQKENI. The CDR3 sequence is CASSPSERNTGELFF. The CDR3 region has the DNA TGTGCCAGCTCACCGTCGGAGAGGAACACCGGGGAGCTGTTTTTT.

This sequence joins TRBV15 and TRBJ1-5; D is ambiguous. The CDR3 totals 15 residues. From germline, CDR1 is LNHNV and CDR2 YYDKDF (reference sequence). The ends were cut back, 0 bases at V and 6 bases at J, with 12 bases in the middle. Here the CDR3 DNA reads TGTGCCACCAGCAGAGATATGTCGGGATCTCAGCCCCAGCATTTT. Its translation: CATSRDMSGSQPQHF. The complete variable domain, with remaining parts taken from reference TRBV15 and TRBJ1-5, reads DAMVIQNPRYQVTQFGKPVTLSCSQTLNHNVMYWYQQKSSQAPKLLFHYYDKDFNNEADTPDNFQSRRPNTSFCFLDIRSPGLGDTAMYLCATSRDMSGSQPQHFGDGTRLSIL.

In this sample, this clone turned up once. This rearrangement joins TRBV9 to TRBJ1-4; perhaps TRBD1 as D (5 bases). Germline CDR1 is SGDLS and CDR2 is YYNGEE. Trimming removed 2 bases from V and 5 bases from J, with 13 bases in between. The CDR3 extends over 15 amino acids. The DNA of the CDR3 is TGTGCCAGCAGCGTGGGAGGGGACTGGAATGAAAAACTGTTTTTT. It codes for CASSVGGDWNEKLFF.

V usage is TRBV5-4 and J usage is TRBJ1-1; unclear D gene. V was shortened by 0 bases and J by 3 bases, with 12 bases between the two germline ends. Per the germline V gene, CDR1 is SGHNT and CDR2 is YYREEE (reference sequence). The CDR3 loop spans 15 amino acids. CDR3 sequence (DNA): TGTGCCAGCAGCTTGGAGCGGCCGAAGGACACTGAAGCTTTCTTT. Its protein is CASSLERPKDTEAFF.

This chain links TRBV3-1 (or the pseudogene TRBV3-2) with TRBJ2-1; 7 bases are a match to TRBD2. The J segment lost 4 bases and the V segment lost 0 bases, leaving 9 bases of the junction unmatched. The germline V gene encodes CDR1 LGHDT and CDR2 YNNKEL (reference sequence). The CDR3 sequence is 17 residues long. The CDR3 bases are TGTGCCAGCAGCCAAGATCCCTCCCGGGGGGTGTACAATGAGCAGTTCTTC. It yields the protein CASSQDPSRGVYNEQFF.

A few counts support this clone. This chain links TRBV10-1 with TRBJ2-2; D is ambiguous. The CDR3 loop spans 14 amino acids. The germline V gene has CDR1 WNHNN and CDR2 SYGVQD (reference sequence). V gave up 5 bases and J gave up 1 base, with 8 bases separating them. Written as DNA, the CDR3 is TGCGCCAGCAGTCCCACTAAGAACACCGGGGAGCTGTTTTTT. Its protein is CASSPTKNTGELFF.

The V and J genes are TRBV5-1 and TRBJ2-2, with 7 bases that match TRBD1. Germline V gene sequence: CDR1 SGHRS, CDR2 YFSETQ. J gave up 2 bases and V 4 bases, and 8 bases lay outside the gene matches. The CDR3 runs to 16 residues. This CDR3 reads CASSPRQGLNTGELFF. The CDR3 DNA sequence: TGCGCCAGCAGCCCGAGACAGGGTCTTAACACCGGGGAGCTGTTTTTT. The whole variable domain, remainder taken from reference TRBV5-1 and TRBJ2-2, is KAGVTQTPRYLIKTRGQQVTLSCSPISGHRSVSWYQQTPGQGLQFLFEYFSETQRNKGNFPGRFSGRQFSNSRSEMNVSTLELGDSALYLCASSPRQGLNTGELFFGEGSRLTVL.

The rearrangement joins TRBV18 to TRBJ2-2; D gene ambiguous. V was pared by 3 bases and J by 8 bases, with 4 bases between. The CDR3 sequence is 11 residues long. Germline V lookup: CDR1 KGHSH, CDR2 LQKENI. The CDR3 nucleotides are TGTGCCAGCTCACCCTCGGGGGAGCTGTTTTTT. It is translated as CASSPSGELFF. Drawing the rest from reference TRBV18 and TRBJ2-2, the complete variable domain is NAGVMQNPRHLVRRRGQEARLRCSPMKGHSHVYWYRQLPEEGLKFMVYLQKENIIDESGMPKERFSAEFPKEGPSILRIQQVVRGDSAAYFCASSPSGELFFGEGSRLTVL.

The CDR3: CASSLVSRQGTNEQYF. Here the CDR3 DNA reads TGTGCCAGCAGTTTGGTCTCGAGGCAGGGAACCAACGAGCAGTACTTC. This chain links TRBV27 with TRBJ2-7; a possible D gene is TRBD1 (5 bases). The germline V gene encodes CDR1 MNHEY and CDR2 SMNVEV (reference sequence). The V end was cut by 3 bases, the J end by 5 bases, with 20 bases between. The CDR3 has 16 amino acids.

The rearrangement joins TRBV10-3 to TRBJ2-7; D is possibly TRBD2 (6 bases). The CDR3 runs to 11 residues. Germline CDR1 reads ENHRY; CDR2 reads SYGVKD. Trimming took 10 bases from V and 3 from J, leaving 10 bases between them. The CDR3, as DNA: TGTGCCACGGGGGAAATCTACGAGCAGTACTTC. Translating gives CATGEIYEQYF.

The chain combines TRBV30 with TRBJ2-2; 11 nucleotides align to TRBD1. With V trimmed by 6 bases and J by 4 bases, 7 bases remained unmatched. Germline values: CDR1 GTSNPN, CDR2 SVGIG (reference sequence). This CDR3 region has 15 residues. The CDR3 protein is CACTPGQGVTGELFF. The CDR3 DNA reads TGTGCCTGTACTCCGGGACAGGGGGTCACCGGGGAGCTGTTTTTT.

This clone was found once. The gene calls are TRBV27 and TRBJ2-5; 10 bases are a match to TRBD1. Per germline, CDR1 MNHEY and CDR2 SMNVEV (reference sequence). The CDR3 spans 15 residues. Trimming took 2 bases from V and 5 from J; bases not matched to a gene: 5. CDR3 in DNA: TGTGCCAGCAGTTTAGGACAGGGGGTCCGGGAGACCCAGTACTTC. It codes for CASSLGQGVRETQYF.

Written as DNA, the CDR3 is TGTGCCAGCAATTCTCCACACACAGGAAACAATGAAAAACTGTTTTTT. This translates into CASNSPHTGNNEKLFF. The rearrangement joins TRBV9 to TRBJ1-4, with D maybe TRBD1 (5 bases). V lost 6 bases to trimming and J lost 5 bases, with 20 bases between them. This CDR3 contains 16 residues. The germline V gene has CDR1 SGDLS and CDR2 YYNGEE.

V is TRBV11-2 and J is TRBJ1-1; 8 bases fit TRBD1. This CDR3 spans 14 amino acids. In germline, CDR1 is SGHAT, CDR2 FQNNGV. With V trimmed by 5 bases and J by 4 bases, 6 bases remained unmatched. Here the CDR3 DNA reads TGTGCCAGCAGCGTCCGACAGGGGAGCACTGAAGCTTTCTTT. Its protein is CASSVRQGSTEAFF.

The J gene is TRBJ2-1, the V gene TRBV7-2; 12 nucleotides align to TRBD2. The CDR3 covers 14 residues. V gave up 6 bases and J gave up 4 bases; unmatched junction bases: 1. The germline gives CDR1 SGHTA, CDR2 FQGNSA. CDR3 in DNA: TGTGCCAGCAGTACTAGCGGGAGGTACAATGAGCAGTTCTTC. Translation gives CASSTSGRYNEQFF.